This passage covers 2 T cell receptor beta chains from one sample sequenced in a study of neurological immune-mediated disorders. This sample's time point: technical triplicate 2. One entry per CDR3 protein results from TCRdb running MiXCR on the 5' RACE reads. Of more than 30,000 distinct CDR3 sequences in the sample, about 14% are singletons; the top ten hold more than 5%. Sequencing used CD4+ T cells from blood. All receptors come from a female donor with HTLV-1-associated myelopathy (HAM/TSP).

This clonotype was recorded at least ten times. This chain joins TRBV5-1 and TRBJ2-3; unclear D gene. The CDR3 runs 13 residues. Germline CDR1 SGHRS, CDR2 YFSETQ. Trimming took off 4 bases at V and 4 bases at J, with 10 bases between the two ends. CDR3 bases: TGCGCCAGCAGCCACGACCTGCCAGATACGCAGTATTTT. Its translation is CASSHDLPDTQYF.

In this sample, this clonotype turned up many times. The chain uses TRBV11-2 and TRBJ2-1; D not resolved. With 4 bases removed from V and 6 bases from J, the gap between germline ends came to 7 bases. Germline-derived CDR1 and CDR2 are SGHAT and FQNNGV. CDR3 length: 12 amino acids. In nucleotides, the CDR3 is TGTGCCAGCAGCTACGGCAGCAATGAGCAGTTCTTC. It encodes CASSYGSNEQFF.